These T cell receptor beta chains were read from a single sample in a study of cytomegalovirus exposure and HLA in healthy donors. Method: immunoSEQ multiplex PCR; TCRdb's copy keeps in-frame clones and lacks some. In the table there are 200,000 to 250,000 clones, 80% to 85% of which are singletons. Sequencing was done on a sample of PBMCs. All receptors come from a woman aged 55-69 years in good health and CMV-seropositive. The CDR3 runs from the conserved cysteine through the conserved F or W. Each record gives: J gene, D gene, V gene, CDR3 protein. A D gene is named only where the DNA matches it firmly.

TRBJ1-2 - TRBV9 CASSVGGARGRYGYTF
TRBJ1-5 - TRBV15 CATSRQGLDQPQHF
TRBJ2-5 - TRBV7-6 CASSSGQTRKGETQYF
TRBJ1-3 TRBD1 TRBV7-8 CASSSPGTGALSAGNTIYF
TRBJ1-1 - TRBV5-6 CASSFGASEAFF
TRBJ2-1 TRBD1 TRBV18 CASSPNRGRPFYNEQFF
TRBJ1-5 - TRBV6-6 CASSSWGTGAGDF
TRBJ1-2 TRBD1 TRBV25-1 CASEQGAYGYTF
TRBJ1-6 - TRBV18 CASSPPATGNNSPLHF
TRBJ1-1 - TRBV10-3 CAIRNGGEAFF
TRBJ1-4 - TRBV5-1 CASKPMVGATNEKLFF
TRBJ1-1 - TRBV7-9 CASSQDTLNTEAFF
TRBJ2-1 - TRBV5-1 CASSLRLQLNEQFF
TRBJ2-2 TRBD2 TRBV12-5 CASGFQPGLAIEVTGELFF
TRBJ2-7 - TRBV5-1 CASSSGGLIYEQYF
TRBJ2-7 TRBD2 TRBV5-1 CASSLGTSGDSYEQYF
TRBJ2-1 TRBD2 TRBV19 CASNRGAIGRAPNEQFF
TRBJ1-1 - TRBV29-1 CSAPTGEVPEAFF
TRBJ2-7 TRBD1 TRBV2 CASRVSGTGNTYEQYF
TRBJ2-1 - TRBV4-2 CASSQRQSSYNEQFF
TRBJ2-4 - TRBV2 CASSLEALAKNIQYF
TRBJ2-4 - TRBV9 CASSVGPAKNIQYF
TRBJ2-7 - TRBV30 CAWSIPGGEQYF
TRBJ2-3 - TRBV5-6 CASSPRLVGGDTQYF
TRBJ2-1 TRBD1 TRBV5-1 CASSLAGTGGYNEQFF
TRBJ2-7 - TRBV6-5 CASSYWRGISYEQYF
TRBJ1-2 - TRBV19 CASRLIGDYGYTF
TRBJ2-3 - TRBV5-8 CASSWGLVADTQYF
TRBJ2-6 - TRBV5-6 CASSLRQNSGANVLTF
TRBJ2-1 TRBD2 TRBV2 CASSLGGLAGYNEQFF
TRBJ1-4 - TRBV2 CASSGGEKLFF
TRBJ1-4 TRBD1 TRBV5-1 CASSRTGAGVEKLFF
TRBJ2-1 - TRBV7-4 CASSFQLRESRNEQFF